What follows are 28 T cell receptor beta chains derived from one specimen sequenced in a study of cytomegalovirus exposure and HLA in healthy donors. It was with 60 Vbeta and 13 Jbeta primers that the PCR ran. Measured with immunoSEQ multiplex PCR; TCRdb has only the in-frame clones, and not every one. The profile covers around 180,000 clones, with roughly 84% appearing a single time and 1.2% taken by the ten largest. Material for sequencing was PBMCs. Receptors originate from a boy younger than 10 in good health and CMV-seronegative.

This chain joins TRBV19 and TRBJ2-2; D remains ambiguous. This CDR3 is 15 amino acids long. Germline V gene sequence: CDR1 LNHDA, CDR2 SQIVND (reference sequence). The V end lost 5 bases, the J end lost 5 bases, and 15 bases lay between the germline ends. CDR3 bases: TGTGCCAGTAGTCTGGCAGGCCAGTGGACCGGGGAGCTGTTTTTT. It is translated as CASSLAGQWTGELFF.

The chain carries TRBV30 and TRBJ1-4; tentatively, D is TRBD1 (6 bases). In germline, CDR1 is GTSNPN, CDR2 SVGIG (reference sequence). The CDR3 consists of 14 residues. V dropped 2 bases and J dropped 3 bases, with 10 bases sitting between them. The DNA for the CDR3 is TGTGCCTGGAGTAACGGACAGCCTAATGAAAAACTGTTTTTT. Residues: CAWSNGQPNEKLFF.

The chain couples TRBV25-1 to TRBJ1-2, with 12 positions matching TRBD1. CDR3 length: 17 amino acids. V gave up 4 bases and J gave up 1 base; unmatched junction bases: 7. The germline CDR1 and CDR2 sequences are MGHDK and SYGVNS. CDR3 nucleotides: TGTGCCAGCAGTGCCCGGGACAGGGGGCCTCTTAACTATGGCTACACCTTC. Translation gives CASSARDRGPLNYGYTF.

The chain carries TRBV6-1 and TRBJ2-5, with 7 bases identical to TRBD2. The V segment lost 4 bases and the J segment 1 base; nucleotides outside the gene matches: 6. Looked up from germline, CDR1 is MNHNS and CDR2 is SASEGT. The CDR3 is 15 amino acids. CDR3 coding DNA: TGTGCCAGCAGTGGGCGGGGGACTATCCAAGAGACCCAGTACTTC. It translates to CASSGRGTIQETQYF.

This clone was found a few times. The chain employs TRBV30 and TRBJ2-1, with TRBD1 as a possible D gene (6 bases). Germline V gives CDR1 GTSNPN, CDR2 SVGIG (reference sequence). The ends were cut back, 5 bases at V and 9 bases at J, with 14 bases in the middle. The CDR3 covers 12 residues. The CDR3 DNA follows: TGTGCCTGGGCCCCTGGGGGCGGTGAGCAGTTCTTC. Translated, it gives CAWAPGGGEQFF.

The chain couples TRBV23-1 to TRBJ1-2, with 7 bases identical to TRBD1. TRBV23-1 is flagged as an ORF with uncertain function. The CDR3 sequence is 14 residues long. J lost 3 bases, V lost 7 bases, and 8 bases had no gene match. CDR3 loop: CASTRRQGDYGYTF. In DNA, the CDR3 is TGCGCCAGCACCCGTAGACAGGGCGACTATGGCTACACCTTC.

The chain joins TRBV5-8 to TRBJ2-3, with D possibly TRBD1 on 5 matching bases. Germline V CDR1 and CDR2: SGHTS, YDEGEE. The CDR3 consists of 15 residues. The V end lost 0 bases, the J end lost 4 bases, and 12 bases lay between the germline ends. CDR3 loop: CASSLEYRRSDTQYF. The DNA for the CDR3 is TGTGCCAGCAGCTTGGAGTACAGGCGCTCAGATACGCAGTATTTT.

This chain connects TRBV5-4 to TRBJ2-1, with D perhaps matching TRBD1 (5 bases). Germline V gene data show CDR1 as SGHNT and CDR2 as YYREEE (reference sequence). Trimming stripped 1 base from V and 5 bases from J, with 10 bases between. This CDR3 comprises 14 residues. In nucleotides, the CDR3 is TGTGCCAGCAGCTTGTTCAGGGTCCACAATGAGCAGTTCTTC. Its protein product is CASSLFRVHNEQFF.

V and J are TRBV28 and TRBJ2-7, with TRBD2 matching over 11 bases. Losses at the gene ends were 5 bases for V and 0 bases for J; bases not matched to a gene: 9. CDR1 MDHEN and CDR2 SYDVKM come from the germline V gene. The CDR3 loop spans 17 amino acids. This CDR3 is CASSPVGLAGSSYEQYF. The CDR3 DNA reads TGTGCCAGCAGTCCCGTCGGACTAGCGGGTTCCTCCTACGAGCAGTACTTC.

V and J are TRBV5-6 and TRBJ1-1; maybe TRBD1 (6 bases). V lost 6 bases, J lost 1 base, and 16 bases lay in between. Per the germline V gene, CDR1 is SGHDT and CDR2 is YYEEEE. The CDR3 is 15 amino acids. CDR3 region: CASTLITGSNTEAFF. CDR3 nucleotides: TGTGCCAGCACCTTAATTACAGGGTCGAACACTGAAGCTTTCTTT. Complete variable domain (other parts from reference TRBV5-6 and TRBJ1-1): DAGVTQSPTHLIKTRGQQVTLRCSPKSGHDTVSWYQQALGQGPQFIFQYYEEEERQRGNFPDRFSGHQFPNYSSELNVNALLLGDSALYLCASTLITGSNTEAFFGQGTRLTVV.

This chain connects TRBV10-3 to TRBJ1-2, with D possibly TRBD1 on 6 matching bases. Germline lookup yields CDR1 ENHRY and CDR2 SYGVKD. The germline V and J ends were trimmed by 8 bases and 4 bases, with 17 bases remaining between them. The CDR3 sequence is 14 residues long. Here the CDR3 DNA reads TGTGCCATCGGGGAGTACAGGGATGGCTATGGCTACACCTTC. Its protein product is CAIGEYRDGYGYTF.

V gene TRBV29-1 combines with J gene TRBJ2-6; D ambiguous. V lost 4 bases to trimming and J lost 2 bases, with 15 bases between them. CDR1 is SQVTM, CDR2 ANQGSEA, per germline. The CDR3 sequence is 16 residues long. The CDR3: CSVVGEYKTGANVLTF. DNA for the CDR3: TGCAGCGTTGTGGGCGAATACAAGACTGGGGCCAACGTCCTGACTTTC.

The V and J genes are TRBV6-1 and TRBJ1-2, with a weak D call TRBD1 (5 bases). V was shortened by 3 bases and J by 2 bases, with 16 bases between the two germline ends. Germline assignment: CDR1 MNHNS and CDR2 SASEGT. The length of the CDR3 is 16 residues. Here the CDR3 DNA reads TGTGCCAGCAGTGACAGGGATAACCTATTCAACTATGGCTACACCTTC. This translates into CASSDRDNLFNYGYTF.

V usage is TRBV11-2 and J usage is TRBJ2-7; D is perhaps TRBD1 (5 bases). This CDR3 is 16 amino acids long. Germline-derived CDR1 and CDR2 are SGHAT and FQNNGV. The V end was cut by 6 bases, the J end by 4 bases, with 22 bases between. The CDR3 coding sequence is TGTGCCAGCAGTTCGCCACAGGCGACGGCGGTTTACGAGCAGTACTTC. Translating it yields CASSSPQATAVYEQYF. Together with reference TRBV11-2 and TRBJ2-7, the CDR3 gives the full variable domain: EAGVAQSPRYKIIEKRQSVAFWCNPISGHATLYWYQQILGQGPKLLIQFQNNGVVDDSQLPKDRFSAERLKGVDSTLKIQPAKLEDSAVYLCASSSPQATAVYEQYFGPGTRLTVT.

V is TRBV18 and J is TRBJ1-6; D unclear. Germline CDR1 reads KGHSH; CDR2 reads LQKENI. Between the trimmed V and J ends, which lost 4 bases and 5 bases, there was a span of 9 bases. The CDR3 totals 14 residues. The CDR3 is CASSLAVDNSPLHF. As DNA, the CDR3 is TGTGCCAGCTCACTGGCGGTGGATAATTCACCCCTCCACTTT.

This chain's CDR3 is CASSEELAGGHVDTQYF. The CDR3 nucleotides read TGTGCCAGCAGTGAAGAGCTAGCGGGGGGGCACGTAGATACGCAGTATTTT. This rearrangement joins TRBV2 to TRBJ2-3, with 12 positions matching TRBD2. CDR3 length: 17 residues. Germline lookup yields CDR1 SNHLY and CDR2 FYNNEI. Unmatched junction bases numbered 7, after V lost 1 base and J lost 5 bases.

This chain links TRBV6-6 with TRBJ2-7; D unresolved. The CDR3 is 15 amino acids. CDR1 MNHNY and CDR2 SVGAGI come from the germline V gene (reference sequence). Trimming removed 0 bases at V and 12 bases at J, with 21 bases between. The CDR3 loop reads CASSYSPTAPHGSYF. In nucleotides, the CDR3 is TGTGCCAGCAGTTACTCCCCCACCGCACCTCATGGCTCGTACTTC.

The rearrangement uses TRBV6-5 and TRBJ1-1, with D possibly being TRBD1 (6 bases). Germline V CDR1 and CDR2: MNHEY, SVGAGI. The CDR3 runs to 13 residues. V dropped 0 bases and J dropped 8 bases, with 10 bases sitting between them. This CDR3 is CASSYSGAREAFF. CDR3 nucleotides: TGTGCCAGCAGTTACTCGGGGGCGAGGGAAGCTTTCTTT.

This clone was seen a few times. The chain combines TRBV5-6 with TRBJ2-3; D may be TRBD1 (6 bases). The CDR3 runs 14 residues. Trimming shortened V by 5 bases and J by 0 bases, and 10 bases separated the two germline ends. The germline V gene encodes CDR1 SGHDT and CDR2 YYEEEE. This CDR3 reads CASREGHSTDTQYF. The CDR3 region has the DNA TGTGCCAGCAGAGAGGGACACAGCACAGATACGCAGTATTTT.

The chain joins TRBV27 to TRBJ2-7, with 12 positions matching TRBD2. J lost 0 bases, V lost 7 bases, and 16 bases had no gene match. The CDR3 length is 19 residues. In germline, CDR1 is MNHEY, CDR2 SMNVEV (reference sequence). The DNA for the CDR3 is TGTGCCAGCATCCTAGGGGGACTAGCGGGTCTCCCGAGCTCCTACGAGCAGTACGTC. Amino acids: CASILGGLAGLPSSYEQYV.

DNA of the CDR3: TGCGCCAGCAGCTTGGAAGGCGGGGGGCGCACAGATACGCAGTATTTT. Translating it yields CASSLEGGGRTDTQYF. This chain connects TRBV5-1 to TRBJ2-3; 8 nucleotides line up with TRBD2. The V gene end was trimmed by 0 bases and the J gene end by 1 base; junction bases not matched to a gene: 4. Per germline, CDR1 SGHRS and CDR2 YFSETQ. The CDR3 covers 16 residues.

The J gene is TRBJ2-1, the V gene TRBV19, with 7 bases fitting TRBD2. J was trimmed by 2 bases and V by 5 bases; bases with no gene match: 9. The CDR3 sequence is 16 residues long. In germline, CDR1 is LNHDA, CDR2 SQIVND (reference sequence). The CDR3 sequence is CASSSRTRSTYNEQFF. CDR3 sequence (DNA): TGTGCCAGTAGTTCCCGGACTAGGTCAACCTACAATGAGCAGTTCTTC.

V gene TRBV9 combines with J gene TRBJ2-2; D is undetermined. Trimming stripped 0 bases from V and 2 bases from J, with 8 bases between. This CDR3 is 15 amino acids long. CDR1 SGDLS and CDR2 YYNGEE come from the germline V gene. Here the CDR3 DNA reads TGTGCCAGCAGCGTAGGAGGTTCCAACACCGGGGAGCTGTTTTTT. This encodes CASSVGGSNTGELFF.

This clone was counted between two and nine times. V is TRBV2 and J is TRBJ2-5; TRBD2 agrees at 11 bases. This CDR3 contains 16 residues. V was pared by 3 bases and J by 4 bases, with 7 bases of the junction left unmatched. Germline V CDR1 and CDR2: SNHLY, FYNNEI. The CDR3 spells CASSDLGSGGAETQYF. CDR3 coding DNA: TGTGCCAGCAGTGACCTGGGTAGCGGGGGGGCAGAGACCCAGTACTTC.

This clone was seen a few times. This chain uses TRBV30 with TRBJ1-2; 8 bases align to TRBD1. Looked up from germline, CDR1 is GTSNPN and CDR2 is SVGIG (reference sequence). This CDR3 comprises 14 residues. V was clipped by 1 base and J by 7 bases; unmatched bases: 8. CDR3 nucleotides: TGTGCCTGGAGTGGAGACAGGGGTATTCTTGGCTACACCTTC. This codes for CAWSGDRGILGYTF.

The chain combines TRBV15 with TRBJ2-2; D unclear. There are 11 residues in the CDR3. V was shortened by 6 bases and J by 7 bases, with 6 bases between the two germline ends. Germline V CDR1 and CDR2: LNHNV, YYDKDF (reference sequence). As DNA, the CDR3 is TGTGCCACCAGACGTAGCGGGGAGCTGTTTTTT. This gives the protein CATRRSGELFF.

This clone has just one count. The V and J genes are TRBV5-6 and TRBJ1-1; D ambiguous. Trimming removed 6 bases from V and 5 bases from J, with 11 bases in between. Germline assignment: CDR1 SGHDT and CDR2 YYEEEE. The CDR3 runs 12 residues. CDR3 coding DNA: TGTGCCAGCACCCTAGCGGGGACTGAAGCTTTCTTT. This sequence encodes CASTLAGTEAFF.

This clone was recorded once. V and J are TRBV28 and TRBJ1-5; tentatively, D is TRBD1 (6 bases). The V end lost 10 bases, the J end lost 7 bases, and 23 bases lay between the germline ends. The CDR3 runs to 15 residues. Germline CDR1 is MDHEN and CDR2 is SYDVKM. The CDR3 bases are TGTGCCACCCAGCGGGGGGGCAGGGGAAGGCAGCCCCAGCATTTT. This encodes CATQRGGRGRQPQHF.